A single sample is the source of the 9 T cell receptor beta chains below, sequenced in a study of patients and donors after allogeneic stem cell transplantation. TCRdb called the RT-PCR reads again in MiXCR, with one record for every CDR3 protein. The repertoire holds 400,000 to 500,000 distinct CDR3 sequences, with 16% as singletons. Sequencing input: blood, either unsorted or a sorted T cell fraction (not recorded which). Receptor source: a human donor who was either an allogeneic HSCT recipient or a stem cell or donor lymphocyte infusion donor (not recorded which). It is not recorded whose cells these are; they may come from a transplant donor.

This clonotype was observed a handful of times. V is TRBV24-1 and J is TRBJ2-5; 12 bases are a match to TRBD2. The germline V gene encodes CDR1 KGHDR and CDR2 SFDVKD. The length of the CDR3 is 15 residues. The junction had 1 base not matched to a gene; V was cut back by 2 bases and J by 4 bases. CDR3 residues: CATSDSGLAGETQYF. The CDR3 nucleotides read TGTGCCACCAGTGATTCGGGACTAGCGGGAGAGACCCAGTACTTC.

This clonotype was seen ten or more times. The rearrangement joins TRBV20-1 to TRBJ2-1; unclear D gene. V lost 6 bases to trimming and J lost 7 bases, with 7 bases between them. This CDR3 comprises 10 residues. Germline V CDR1 and CDR2: DFQATT, SNEGSKA (reference sequence). The CDR3, as DNA: TGCAGTGCGATAAGAAATGAGCAGTTCTTC. Residues: CSAIRNEQFF.

The rearrangement joins TRBV5-1 to TRBJ2-1; D is perhaps TRBD2 (5 bases). The ends were cut back, 4 bases at V and 5 bases at J, with 19 bases in the middle. The CDR3 contains 16 residues. CDR1 and CDR2 from the germline V gene are SGHRS and YFSETQ. CDR3 sequence (DNA): TGCGCCAGCAGCCTTCAAGTCGACATCGGGAACAATGAGCAGTTCTTC. Its translation: CASSLQVDIGNNEQFF.

This clonotype showed up just a few times. The rearrangement uses TRBV20-1 and TRBJ2-7; maybe TRBD2 (5 bases). Per the germline V gene, CDR1 is DFQATT and CDR2 is SNEGSKA (reference sequence). The ends were cut back, 7 bases at V and 4 bases at J, with 14 bases in the middle. The CDR3 sequence is 12 residues long. The CDR3 region has the DNA TGCAGTGTCAGAAGGAGGAATTACGAGCAGTACTTC. Its protein product is CSVRRRNYEQYF.

This chain joins TRBV3-1 and TRBJ2-4; D may be TRBD1 (5 bases). The V gene lost 4 bases and the J gene lost 0 bases, with 7 bases spanning the gap. Germline V lookup: CDR1 LGHDT, CDR2 YNNKEL (reference sequence). The CDR3 consists of 14 residues. The chain's CDR3 is CASSPREAKNIQYF. The CDR3 DNA reads as TGTGCCAGCAGCCCCAGGGAAGCCAAAAACATTCAGTACTTC.

A few counts support this clonotype. The CDR3 DNA is TGTGCCAGCAGTTACGGTGGCGGACTAGCTTCCTACGAGCAGTACTTC. As protein: CASSYGGGLASYEQYF. The genes are TRBV6-5 and TRBJ2-7, with TRBD2 matching 8 bases. This CDR3 is 16 amino acids long. CDR1 is MNHEY and CDR2 is SVGAGI in the germline V gene. Unmatched junction bases numbered 7, after V lost 2 bases and J lost 1 base.

J is TRBJ1-6 and V is TRBV6-6, with D unresolved. The V end was cut by 6 bases, the J end by 11 bases, with 11 bases between. Germline V gives CDR1 MNHNY, CDR2 SVGAGI (reference sequence). This CDR3 has 12 amino acids. The CDR3 here is CASRAPRAPLHF. The CDR3 region has the DNA TGTGCCAGCAGGGCTCCGAGGGCACCCCTCCACTTT.

Only a few counts were recorded for this clonotype. The rearrangement uses TRBV5-5 and TRBJ1-1, with D hard to call. Trimming took off 4 bases at V and 6 bases at J, with 10 bases between the two ends. The germline CDR1 and CDR2 sequences are SGHKS and YYEKEE (reference sequence). This CDR3 has 12 residues. CDR3: CASSRQASEAFF. The CDR3 DNA reads as TGTGCCAGCAGCCGCCAGGCATCTGAAGCTTTCTTT.

This clonotype was seen at least ten times. This rearrangement joins TRBV20-1 to TRBJ1-2, with D unresolved. Trimming took off 6 bases at V and 3 bases at J, with 17 bases between the two ends. Germline V gene sequence: CDR1 DFQATT, CDR2 SNEGSKA (reference sequence). The CDR3 totals 14 residues. CDR3 DNA: TGCAGTGCCGAACCGGACGGACGGGACTATGGCTACACCTTC. Its protein is CSAEPDGRDYGYTF.